The 22 T cell receptor beta chains presented below share a single source sample, sequenced in a study of blood T cell repertoires in COVID-19. Clones were sequenced by immunoSEQ multiplex PCR, and TCRdb holds only the in-frame ones, with some missing. The sample lists around 130,000 clones; around 79% were seen once. Sequences were obtained from peripheral blood. The source of these receptors is a man older than 75 with acute or convalescent COVID-19.

This clone was seen only a few times. The chain has TRBV27 and TRBJ1-5; D remains unclear. The CDR3 consists of 13 residues. V dropped 4 bases and J dropped 7 bases, with 11 bases sitting between them. Per germline, CDR1 MNHEY and CDR2 SMNVEV (reference sequence). The CDR3 region has the DNA TGTGCCAGCAGTTCCTTCCGTAGCCAGCCCCAGCATTTT. Its translation: CASSSFRSQPQHF.

This clone was observed once. This chain uses TRBV12-3 or TRBV12-4 with TRBJ1-5, with TRBD1 matching over 7 bases. The junction had 0 bases not matched to a gene; V was cut back by 5 bases and J by 5 bases. The CDR3 is made up of 12 amino acids. CDR3 bases: TGTGCCAGCAGTACAGGGGATCAGCCCCAGCATTTT. As protein: CASSTGDQPQHF.

The gene calls are TRBV11-3 and TRBJ2-2, with TRBD2 as a possible D gene (5 bases). This CDR3 region has 13 residues. The V and J ends lost 0 bases and 6 bases respectively, with 5 bases between them. Per germline, CDR1 SGHNT and CDR2 YENEEA. As DNA, the CDR3 is TGTGCCAGCAGCTTAGATAGCGCCGGGGAGCTGTTTTTT. Translation: CASSLDSAGELFF. Based on the CDR3 plus reference TRBV11-3 and TRBJ2-2, the full variable domain is EAGVVQSPRYKIIEKKQPVAFWCNPISGHNTLYWYLQNLGQGPELLIRYENEEAVDDSQLPKDRFSAERLKGVDSTLKIQPAELGDSAVYLCASSLDSAGELFFGEGSRLTVL.

V usage is TRBV3-1 (or the pseudogene TRBV3-2) and J usage is TRBJ2-1; 9 nucleotides agree with TRBD1. CDR1 is LGHDT and CDR2 is YNNKEL in the germline V gene (reference sequence). Losses at the gene ends were 1 base for V and 5 bases for J; bases not matched to a gene: 3. The CDR3 is 15 amino acids. Written as DNA, the CDR3 is TGTGCCAGCAGCCAAGTTGGGGACAGGGACAATGAGCAGTTCTTC. This codes for CASSQVGDRDNEQFF.

This clone has ten or more counts. The chain is built from TRBV3-1 (or the pseudogene TRBV3-2) and TRBJ2-7; tentative D call: TRBD1 (5 bases). Trimming took off 4 bases at V and 2 bases at J, with 12 bases between the two ends. This CDR3 has 14 residues. The germline CDR1 and CDR2 sequences are LGHDT and YNNKEL (reference sequence). Here the CDR3 reads CASSPDSYTYEQYF. The CDR3 DNA is TGTGCCAGCAGCCCCGACAGCTATACCTACGAGCAGTACTTC.

The chain combines TRBV29-1 with TRBJ1-1, with 7 positions matching TRBD1. The V gene's germline CDR1 is SQVTM and CDR2 ANQGSEA. The CDR3 contains 13 residues. The V gene end was trimmed by 6 bases and the J gene end by 5 bases; junction bases not matched to a gene: 9. The CDR3 DNA reads as TGCAGCGTCGTTAAACAGGGGAGGACTGAAGCTTTCTTT. It is translated as CSVVKQGRTEAFF.

This clone was picked up a small number of times. The chain joins TRBV3-1 (or the pseudogene TRBV3-2) to TRBJ1-4; D gene unclear. Looked up from germline, CDR1 is LGHDT and CDR2 is YNNKEL (reference sequence). Trimming stripped 3 bases from V and 3 bases from J, with 11 bases between. This CDR3 spans 15 amino acids. The CDR3 reads CASSQYLAANEKLFF. In nucleotides, the CDR3 is TGTGCCAGCAGCCAGTATCTAGCGGCTAATGAAAAACTGTTTTTT.

This chain connects TRBV2 to TRBJ1-2, with 9 bases aligning to TRBD1. Germline V lookup: CDR1 SNHLY, CDR2 FYNNEI. The J segment lost 4 bases and the V segment lost 5 bases, leaving 5 bases of the junction unmatched. This CDR3 contains 14 residues. The CDR3 region has the DNA TGTGCCAGCAGTACAGGGGGCTTAGTCTATGGCTACACCTTC. This translates into CASSTGGLVYGYTF.

The chain recombines TRBV6-6 with TRBJ2-3; D call uncertain. Germline CDR1 MNHNY, CDR2 SVGAGI (reference sequence). The V end was cut by 5 bases, the J end by 0 bases, with 12 bases between. The CDR3 is 15 amino acids. The CDR3 sequence: CASSRFRLSTDTQYF. CDR3 nucleotide sequence: TGTGCCAGCAGTCGGTTTCGTTTAAGCACAGATACGCAGTATTTT.

V is TRBV7-2 and J is TRBJ2-5, with 10 bases lining up with TRBD2. The CDR3 is 16 amino acids. Germline-derived CDR1 and CDR2 are SGHTA and FQGNSA. V was clipped by 0 bases and J by 2 bases; unmatched bases: 3. Here the CDR3 DNA reads TGTGCCAGCAGCTTAGCGTCACTAGCGGGGCAAGAGACCCAGTACTTC. Its protein product is CASSLASLAGQETQYF.

This rearrangement joins TRBV19 to TRBJ2-7; 8 nucleotides align to TRBD1. The length of the CDR3 is 16 residues. CDR1 and CDR2 (germline): LNHDA, SQIVND (reference sequence). V lost 5 bases, J lost 2 bases, and 11 bases stayed unmatched. The CDR3 sequence is CASSAISGGLTYEQYF. DNA for the CDR3: TGTGCCAGTAGTGCCATTTCAGGGGGCCTTACCTACGAGCAGTACTTC.

The chain employs TRBV2 and TRBJ1-2; D might be TRBD1 (5 bases). In germline, CDR1 is SNHLY, CDR2 FYNNEI. V lost 7 bases, J lost 4 bases, and 16 bases lay in between. This CDR3 has 14 residues. This CDR3 reads CASKGEGVGYGYTF. The CDR3 DNA sequence: TGTGCCAGCAAAGGGGAAGGGGTGGGCTATGGCTACACCTTC.

The chain employs TRBV5-4 and TRBJ2-3, with 9 nucleotides matching TRBD1. The germline gives CDR1 SGHNT, CDR2 YYREEE (reference sequence). This CDR3 region has 14 residues. Trimming cost V 4 bases and J 7 bases; bases outside gene matches: 7. CDR3 amino acids: CASSPRDRVNTQYF. Here the CDR3 DNA reads TGTGCCAGCAGCCCCCGGGACAGGGTAAATACGCAGTATTTT.

This clone showed up just a few times. The chain couples TRBV3-1 (or the pseudogene TRBV3-2) to TRBJ1-6; D not resolved. CDR1 LGHDT and CDR2 YNNKEL come from the germline V gene (reference sequence). Trimming left V 3 bases short and J 10 bases short, with 7 bases between. This CDR3 has 12 residues. The CDR3 coding sequence is TGTGCCAGCAGCCACCCGGGATCACCCCTCCACTTT. Translated: CASSHPGSPLHF.

V gene TRBV7-8 combines with J gene TRBJ2-2; D may be TRBD1 (6 bases). Deletions cut 8 bases from V and 8 bases from J, with 15 bases between. CDR1 is SGHVS, CDR2 FQNEAQ, per germline. This CDR3 has 13 residues. CDR3 protein: CASAQGSRGELFF. The CDR3 bases are TGTGCCAGCGCCCAGGGGTCGAGAGGGGAGCTGTTTTTT. The whole variable domain, remainder taken from reference TRBV7-8 and TRBJ2-2, is GAGVSQSPRYKVAKRGQDVALRCDPISGHVSLFWYQQALGQGPEFLTYFQNEAQLDKSGLPSDRFFAERPEGSVSTLKIQRTQQEDSAVYLCASAQGSRGELFFGEGSRLTVL.

The chain couples TRBV21-1 to TRBJ1-2. TRBV21-1 is a known pseudogene. The CDR3 extends over 16 amino acids. The chain's CDR3 is CASRPIPPVRYYGYTF. The DNA for the CDR3 is TGTGCCAGCAGGCCGATCCCTCCGGTACGGTATTATGGCTACACCTTC.

The V and J genes are TRBV11-2 and TRBJ2-3; no definite D call. Trimming took off 6 bases at V and 11 bases at J, with 15 bases between the two ends. Per the germline V gene, CDR1 is SGHAT and CDR2 is FQNNGV. The CDR3 has 12 amino acids. The CDR3 region has the DNA TGTGCCAGCAGTTTTAGAGGAGAGGAGCAGTATTTT. Its protein is CASSFRGEEQYF.

CDR3 DNA sequence: TGCGCCAGCAGCTTGGTTCGAGGGTTCGACACCGGGGAGCTGTTTTTT. Residues: CASSLVRGFDTGELFF. V is TRBV5-1 and J is TRBJ2-2; D may be TRBD2 (5 bases). This CDR3 region has 16 residues. V gave up 0 bases and J gave up 3 bases, with 12 bases separating them. Germline V CDR1 and CDR2: SGHRS, YFSETQ.

The chain combines TRBV2 with TRBJ2-1; tentatively, D is TRBD1 (6 bases). Germline CDR1 is SNHLY and CDR2 is FYNNEI. The CDR3 runs to 18 residues. V lost 1 base and J lost 0, with 16 bases in between. DNA for the CDR3: TGTGCCAGCAGTGAAGTGGGGGCGGACCGTCGCTCCTACAATGAGCAGTTCTTC. Protein: CASSEVGADRRSYNEQFF.

This clone was counted once. This chain connects TRBV7-9 to TRBJ2-1; 7 nucleotides align to TRBD2. J was trimmed by 5 bases and V by 5 bases; bases with no gene match: 6. Germline CDR1 and CDR2: SEHNR and FQNEAQ (reference sequence). This CDR3 has 14 amino acids. The CDR3 sequence is CASSALLANNEQFF. Written as DNA, the CDR3 is TGTGCCAGCAGCGCACTACTAGCGAACAATGAGCAGTTCTTC.

The J gene is TRBJ2-3, the V gene TRBV4-1, with 14 nucleotides matching TRBD2. The V and J ends lost 3 bases and 0 bases, in that order; junction bases with no gene match: 8. From germline, CDR1 is MGHRA and CDR2 YSYEKL. This CDR3 is 19 amino acids long. The CDR3 reads CASSQRLAGGHPSTDTQYF. The CDR3 region has the DNA TGCGCCAGCAGCCAGAGACTAGCGGGGGGGCACCCTAGCACAGATACGCAGTATTTT.

The chain recombines TRBV10-3 with TRBJ2-1; D not certain. Germline CDR1 is ENHRY and CDR2 is SYGVKD. There are 12 residues in the CDR3. V lost 6 bases to trimming and J lost 8 bases, with 11 bases between them. The CDR3, as DNA: TGTGCCATCAGCGAGACCACATATGAGCAGTTCTTC. As protein: CAISETTYEQFF.